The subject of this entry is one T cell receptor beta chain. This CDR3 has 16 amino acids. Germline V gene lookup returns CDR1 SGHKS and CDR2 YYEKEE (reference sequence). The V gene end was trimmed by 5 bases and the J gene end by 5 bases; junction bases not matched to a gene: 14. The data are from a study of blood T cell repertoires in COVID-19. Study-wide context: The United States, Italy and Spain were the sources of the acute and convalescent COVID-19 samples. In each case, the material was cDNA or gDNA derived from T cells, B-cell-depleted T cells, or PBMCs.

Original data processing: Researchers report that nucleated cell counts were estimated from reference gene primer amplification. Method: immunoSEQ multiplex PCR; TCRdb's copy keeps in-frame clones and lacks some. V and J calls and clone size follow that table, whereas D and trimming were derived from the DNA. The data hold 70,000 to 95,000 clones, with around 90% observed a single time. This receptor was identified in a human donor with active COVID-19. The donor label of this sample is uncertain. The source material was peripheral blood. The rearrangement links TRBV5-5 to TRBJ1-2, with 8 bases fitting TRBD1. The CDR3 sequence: CASRAPGTGNLYGYTF. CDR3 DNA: TGTGCCAGCAGGGCTCCCGGGACAGGCAATCTTTATGGCTACACCTTC.